These T cell receptor beta chains were read from a single sample in a study of blood T cell repertoires in COVID-19. This table comes from immunoSEQ multiplex PCR, and its TCRdb copy is limited to in-frame clones, with some not included. The sample holds 140,000 to 150,000 clones, 87% seen once. The sample was peripheral blood. Every receptor here comes from a man aged 45-65 years who had recovered from COVID-19. Both conserved end residues are trimmed from each CDR3. Rows may omit the clone size; those that give it use once, few, many or a size class.

v_gene	abundance	j_gene	CDR3aa
TRBV19	.	TRBJ1-1	ASSIPGGRFTEAF
TRBV11-2	many	TRBJ2-7	ASSTYIGSSYEQY
TRBV4-3	.	TRBJ1-1	ASSQEALRNTEAF
TRBV5-5	.	TRBJ2-5	ASSLAGGRETQY
TRBV6-5	.	TRBJ1-2	ASRPTANYGYT
TRBV25-1	.	TRBJ2-2	ASRLSGGESGELF
TRBV7-6	.	TRBJ2-7	ASSLEPSGGSYEQY
TRBV29-1	few	TRBJ2-7	SVVGTGGDEQY
TRBV11-2	.	TRBJ1-5	ASSLGRDQPQH
TRBV5-1	once	TRBJ2-1	ASSSQRAGSSYNEQF
TRBV4-2	.	TRBJ1-4	ASSQGQGSEKLF
TRBV11-3	.	TRBJ1-1	ASSFPPGTEAF
TRBV19	.	TRBJ1-5	ASTTGGRQPQH
TRBV12-3/TRBV12-4	.	TRBJ2-1	ASSPTRYNEQF
TRBV2	.	TRBJ2-7	ASRDGAYYEQY
TRBV2	.	TRBJ1-5	ASKEPTGGQPQH
TRBV14	few	TRBJ2-5	ASSQPSGFQETQY
TRBV9	few	TRBJ2-2	ASSPRGNLNTGELF
TRBV6-2/TRBV6-3	few	TRBJ1-5	ASSYSWGVYQPQH
TRBV2	.	TRBJ2-2	ASSEYTGEVTGELF
TRBV7-2	.	TRBJ1-2	ASSAQQGTYGYT
TRBV10-3	.	TRBJ1-2	AISDSGLGYT
TRBV19	.	TRBJ2-4	ASSEGDRALNIQY
TRBV3-1/TRBV3-2	.	TRBJ2-1	ASSPASRGSYNEQF
TRBV29-1	.	TRBJ1-1	SVQQVLETEAF
TRBV11-2	once	TRBJ2-3	ASSPGLFTDTQY
TRBV6-6	.	TRBJ2-7	ASSPRGGQGATYEQY
TRBV5-8	.	TRBJ2-3	ASSTRRSGGGVTDTQY
TRBV7-9	.	TRBJ2-7	ASSLMGDRGYDEQY
TRBV10-3	.	TRBJ2-7	AISGPGQGSYEQY
TRBV19	.	TRBJ1-2	ASSIKWELATLKANYGYT
TRBV10-1	.	TRBJ2-7	ASSGRQNFWQY
TRBV6-6	.	TRBJ1-5	ASSRLRGESDQPQH
TRBV12-3/TRBV12-4	.	TRBJ2-7	ASSAGGEYEQY
TRBV5-1	.	TRBJ1-3	ASSLGQGRNTIY
TRBV15	few	TRBJ1-6	ATSRAQNSPLH
TRBV7-2	once	TRBJ1-1	ASSTGPGTEAF
TRBV5-1	.	TRBJ2-6	ASSPGQSSSGANVLT
TRBV19	.	TRBJ1-1	ASSNQGARAEAF
TRBV30	.	TRBJ2-1	AWSVNGGTYNEQF
TRBV6-5	.	TRBJ2-5	ASSYSGQGDQETQY
TRBV9	.	TRBJ2-2	ASSVRAGANTGELF
TRBV6-2/TRBV6-3	few	TRBJ2-3	ASSSSPGGGTDTQY
TRBV2	.	TRBJ1-1	ASSEGQGAGTEAF
TRBV23-1	.	TRBJ2-7	ASSQHYEQY
TRBV3-1/TRBV3-2	.	TRBJ2-3	ASSQGLRGAQY
TRBV27	few	TRBJ1-5	ASSFQGVGNQPQH
TRBV3-1/TRBV3-2	.	TRBJ1-6	ASSQGGYGSPLH
TRBV9	.	TRBJ2-5	ASNEGLARETQY
TRBV5-5	.	TRBJ2-1	ASSLGAGGRHNEQF
TRBV6-2/TRBV6-3	once	TRBJ2-3	ASSVLLGQLVDTQY
TRBV6-1	.	TRBJ1-3	ASSEMEGLSGNTIY
TRBV29-1	.	TRBJ2-3	SGRTSETDTQY
TRBV3-1/TRBV3-2	.	TRBJ2-7	ASSQDIAGAAYEQY
TRBV29-1	few	TRBJ1-1	SAGQGVGMNTEAF
TRBV6-4	.	TRBJ2-4	ASSASTGPDQRIAKNIQY
TRBV10-3	.	TRBJ2-1	AISDRAGTEGEQF
TRBV6-2/TRBV6-3	.	TRBJ2-2	ASSWGTGENTGELF
TRBV27	.	TRBJ2-7	ASSLHSPGQGLYEQY
TRBV12-3/TRBV12-4	.	TRBJ2-7	ASRSDISYEQY